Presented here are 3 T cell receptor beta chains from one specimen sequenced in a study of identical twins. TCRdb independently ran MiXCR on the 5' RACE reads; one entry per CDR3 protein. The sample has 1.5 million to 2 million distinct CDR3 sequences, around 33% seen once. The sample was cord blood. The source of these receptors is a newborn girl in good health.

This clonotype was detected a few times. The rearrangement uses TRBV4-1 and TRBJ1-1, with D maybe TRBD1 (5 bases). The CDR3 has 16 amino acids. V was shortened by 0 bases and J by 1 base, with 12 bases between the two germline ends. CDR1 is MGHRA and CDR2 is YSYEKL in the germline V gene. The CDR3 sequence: CASSQEPGRENTEAFF. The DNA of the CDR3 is TGCGCCAGCAGCCAAGAGCCAGGGAGGGAGAACACTGAAGCTTTCTTT.

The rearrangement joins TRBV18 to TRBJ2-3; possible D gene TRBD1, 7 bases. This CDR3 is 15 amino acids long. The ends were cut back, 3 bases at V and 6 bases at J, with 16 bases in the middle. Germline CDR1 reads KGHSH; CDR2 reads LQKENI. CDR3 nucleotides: TGTGCCAGCTCACCGGCGCCTCCAGGGGGGGATACGCAGTATTTT. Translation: CASSPAPPGGDTQYF.

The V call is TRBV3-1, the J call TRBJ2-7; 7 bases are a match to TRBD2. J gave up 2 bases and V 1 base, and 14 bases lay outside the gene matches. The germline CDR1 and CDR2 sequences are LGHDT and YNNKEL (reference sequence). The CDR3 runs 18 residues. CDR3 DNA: TGTGCCAGCAGCCAAGTCGGGACTACTCCGAGCCCGCCCTACGAGCAGTACTTC. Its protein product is CASSQVGTTPSPPYEQYF.